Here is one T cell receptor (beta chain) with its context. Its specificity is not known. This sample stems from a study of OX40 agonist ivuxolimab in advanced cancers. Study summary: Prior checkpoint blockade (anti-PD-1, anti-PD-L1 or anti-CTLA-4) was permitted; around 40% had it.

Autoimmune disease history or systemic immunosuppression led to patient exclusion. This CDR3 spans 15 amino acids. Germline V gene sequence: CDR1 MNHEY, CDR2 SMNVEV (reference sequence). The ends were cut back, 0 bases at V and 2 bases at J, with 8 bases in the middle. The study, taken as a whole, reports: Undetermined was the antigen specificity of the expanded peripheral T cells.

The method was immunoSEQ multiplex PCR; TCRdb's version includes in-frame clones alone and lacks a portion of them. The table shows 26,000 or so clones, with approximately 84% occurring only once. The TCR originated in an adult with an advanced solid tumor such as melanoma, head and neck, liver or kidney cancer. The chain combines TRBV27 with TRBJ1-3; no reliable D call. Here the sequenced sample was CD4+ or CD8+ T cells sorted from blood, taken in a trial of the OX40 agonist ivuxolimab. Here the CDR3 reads CASSLSTSTGNTIYF. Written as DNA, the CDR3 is TGTGCCAGCAGTTTATCGACATCAACTGGAAACACCATATATTTT.